Following are 22 T cell receptor beta chains from one sample sequenced in a study of T cell responses to AZD1222 COVID-19 vaccine. Profiling relied on immunoSEQ multiplex PCR, and the TCRdb table lists in-frame clones only, not all of them. The sample consists of some 100,000 clones, 80% to 95% of them appearing once. Sequenced here: peripheral blood, sampled 28 days after the second AZD1222 dose. The receptors come from an adult who received the AZD1222 COVID-19 vaccine.

The gene calls are TRBV28 and TRBJ1-1; unclear D gene. The CDR3 runs to 12 residues. The V end was cut by 5 bases, the J end by 4 bases, with 8 bases between. In germline, CDR1 is MDHEN, CDR2 SYDVKM. The CDR3, as DNA: TGTGCCAGCAGTCCATCTTTCACTGAAGCTTTCTTT. Protein sequence: CASSPSFTEAFF. The full variable domain, in which reference TRBV28 and TRBJ1-1 provide the parts outside the CDR3, is DVKVTQSSRYLVKRTGEKVFLECVQDMDHENMFWYRQDPGLGLRLIYFSYDVKMKEKGDIPEGYSVSREKKERFSLILESASTNQTSMYLCASSPSFTEAFFGQGTRLTVV.

The rearrangement uses TRBV5-1 and TRBJ2-3, with D perhaps matching TRBD1 (6 bases). In germline, CDR1 is SGHRS, CDR2 YFSETQ. This CDR3 spans 15 amino acids. The V end lost 0 bases, the J end lost 0 bases, and 8 bases lay between the germline ends. Here the CDR3 reads CASSLAGTSTDTQYF. The DNA for the CDR3 is TGCGCCAGCAGCTTGGCAGGGACAAGCACAGATACGCAGTATTTT.

This rearrangement joins TRBV18 to TRBJ2-1; TRBD1 might be the D (5 bases). This CDR3 is built from 14 residues. V lost 3 bases and J lost 7, with 13 bases in between. Germline-derived CDR1 and CDR2 are KGHSH and LQKENI. CDR3 region: CASSPGVAGNEQFF. CDR3 nucleotide sequence: TGTGCCAGCTCACCTGGGGTAGCAGGGAATGAGCAGTTCTTC. Supplemented by reference TRBV18 and TRBJ2-1, the full variable domain reads NAGVMQNPRHLVRRRGQEARLRCSPMKGHSHVYWYRQLPEEGLKFMVYLQKENIIDESGMPKERFSAEFPKEGPSILRIQQVVRGDSAAYFCASSPGVAGNEQFFGPGTRLTVL.

The CDR3 DNA sequence: TGTGCCTGGAGTGGACAAAGTGATCGGTTCTTC. Its protein product is CAWSGQSDRFF. V is TRBV30 and J is TRBJ2-1; D not certain. CDR3 size: 11 residues. The V end lost 1 base, the J end lost 15 bases, and 13 bases lay between the germline ends. The germline gives CDR1 GTSNPN, CDR2 SVGIG (reference sequence).

The chain couples TRBV7-9 to TRBJ1-4, with D possibly matching TRBD1 (5 bases). The V gene lost 2 bases and the J gene lost 10 bases, with 20 bases spanning the gap. Germline V lookup: CDR1 SEHNR, CDR2 FQNEAQ (reference sequence). The CDR3 runs 16 residues. The CDR3, as DNA: TGTGCCAGCAGCTTATGGCCGGGACCTAATCAGGGAAAACTGTTTTTT. As protein: CASSLWPGPNQGKLFF.

The V and J genes are TRBV29-1 and TRBJ1-2; D is undetermined. Germline V gene data show CDR1 as SQVTM and CDR2 as ANQGSEA. Trimming removed 1 base at V and 2 bases at J, with 8 bases between. This CDR3 region has 13 residues. The CDR3 is CSVEGQLNYGYTF. The CDR3 DNA reads as TGCAGCGTTGAAGGACAACTAAACTATGGCTACACCTTC.

The genes are TRBV6-1 and TRBJ2-2; 8 bases match TRBD2. Germline CDR1 is MNHNS and CDR2 is SASEGT. The CDR3 runs to 16 residues. V gave up 4 bases and J gave up 2 bases; unmatched junction bases: 6. The CDR3 DNA reads as TGTGCCAGCAGTGGATTAGCGGGGCAAAACACCGGGGAGCTGTTTTTT. This sequence encodes CASSGLAGQNTGELFF.

This clone was detected once. The rearrangement links TRBV7-8 to TRBJ2-4, with D perhaps TRBD1 (5 bases). V dropped 4 bases and J dropped 8 bases, with 9 bases sitting between them. This CDR3 has 12 residues. The germline V gene has CDR1 SGHVS and CDR2 FQNEAQ. CDR3 loop: CASSWSRDIQYF. CDR3 in DNA: TGTGCCAGCAGCTGGAGCAGGGACATTCAGTACTTC. Full variable domain (remainder filled in from reference TRBV7-8 and TRBJ2-4): GAGVSQSPRYKVAKRGQDVALRCDPISGHVSLFWYQQALGQGPEFLTYFQNEAQLDKSGLPSDRFFAERPEGSVSTLKIQRTQQEDSAVYLCASSWSRDIQYFGAGTRLSVL.

In its sample, this clone was seen once. The gene calls are TRBV9 and TRBJ2-1, with 7 bases that match TRBD2. The trim removed 0 bases at V and 0 bases at J, leaving 6 bases unmatched. The CDR3 loop spans 17 amino acids. Germline assignment: CDR1 SGDLS and CDR2 YYNGEE. In DNA, the CDR3 is TGTGCCAGCAGCGTAGGGGCGGGGGAAATCTCCTACAATGAGCAGTTCTTC. This encodes CASSVGAGEISYNEQFF.

The gene calls are TRBV11-2 and TRBJ2-5, with D tentatively TRBD2 (6 bases). Trimming left V 2 bases short and J 2 bases short, with 9 bases between. Germline V CDR1 and CDR2: SGHAT, FQNNGV. CDR3 length: 14 residues. The CDR3 reads CASSLWRGQETQYF. The CDR3, as DNA: TGTGCCAGCAGCTTATGGCGGGGTCAAGAGACCCAGTACTTC.

The V call is TRBV7-2, the J call TRBJ1-4, with 7 bases identical to TRBD1. The CDR3 extends over 15 amino acids. Trimming cost V 5 bases and J 5 bases; bases outside gene matches: 8. Germline loops: CDR1 SGHTA, CDR2 FQGNSA. The CDR3 DNA reads as TGTGCCAGCAGCCTTGGGGACAGCCAGAATGAAAAACTGTTTTTT. It yields the protein CASSLGDSQNEKLFF.

This sequence joins TRBV3-1 (or the pseudogene TRBV3-2) and TRBJ2-5; a possible D gene is TRBD1 (6 bases). Germline V gives CDR1 LGHDT, CDR2 YNNKEL (reference sequence). V lost 0 bases to trimming and J lost 5 bases, with 10 bases between them. The CDR3 loop spans 14 amino acids. CDR3 sequence reads: CASSQEGGSETQYF. CDR3 nucleotide sequence: TGTGCCAGCAGCCAAGAAGGGGGATCGGAGACCCAGTACTTC.

This rearrangement joins TRBV6-6 to TRBJ2-2; 9 positions agree with TRBD1. CDR3 length: 14 amino acids. V was clipped by 8 bases and J by 7 bases; unmatched bases: 8. CDR1 is MNHNY and CDR2 is SVGAGI in the germline V gene (reference sequence). CDR3 protein: CASLGTGRSGELFF. Written as DNA, the CDR3 is TGTGCCAGCCTGGGGACAGGGAGGAGCGGGGAGCTGTTTTTT.

The chain has TRBV11-3 and TRBJ2-5, with D uncertain. Germline CDR1 SGHNT, CDR2 YENEEA. CDR3 length: 12 residues. V lost 5 bases and J lost 5, with 9 bases in between. The chain's CDR3 is CASSGQWETQYF. In nucleotides, the CDR3 is TGTGCCAGCAGCGGCCAGTGGGAGACCCAGTACTTC.

The chain is built from TRBV5-1 and TRBJ1-1; weak D call: TRBD1 (5 bases). Per germline, CDR1 SGHRS and CDR2 YFSETQ. Trimming cost V 0 bases and J 6 bases, with 15 bases left between them. This CDR3 contains 15 residues. The CDR3 region is CASSLGDSRTAEAFF. The DNA for the CDR3 is TGCGCCAGCAGCTTGGGAGACAGCCGAACCGCTGAAGCTTTCTTT.

The chain combines TRBV29-1 with TRBJ2-5; 7 bases are shared with TRBD2. In germline, CDR1 is SQVTM, CDR2 ANQGSEA. V lost 3 bases and J lost 4; bases outside the gene matches: 5. The CDR3 has 13 amino acids. CDR3 bases: TGCAGCGTTGATAGGGGAGGGCGAGAGACCCAGTACTTC. Residues: CSVDRGGRETQYF.

The chain recombines TRBV18 with TRBJ1-2; TRBD1 aligns across 7 bases. CDR3 length: 14 residues. The germline CDR1 and CDR2 sequences are KGHSH and LQKENI. J gave up 5 bases and V 3 bases, and 6 bases lay outside the gene matches. CDR3 nucleotides: TGTGCCAGCTCACCGGGGACAGCCTCGTATGGCTACACCTTC. Translated, it gives CASSPGTASYGYTF.

The V gene is TRBV28, the J gene TRBJ1-5; 7 nucleotides match TRBD1. Germline V CDR1 and CDR2: MDHEN, SYDVKM. There are 16 residues in the CDR3. Trimming at V came to 5 bases and at J to 2 bases, leaving 9 bases not matched to a gene. The CDR3 bases are TGTGCCAGCAGTCTCCTGAGAGGGGGCGGCAATCAGCCCCAGCATTTT. Its protein product is CASSLLRGGGNQPQHF.

This chain joins TRBV25-1 and TRBJ1-6; D unresolved. Trimming removed 3 bases from V and 2 bases from J, with 11 bases in between. The CDR3 loop spans 16 amino acids. Germline values: CDR1 MGHDK, CDR2 SYGVNS. The CDR3 region is CASSDTGRTYNSPLHF. In DNA form, the CDR3 reads TGTGCCAGCAGTGATACGGGCCGAACCTATAATTCACCCCTCCACTTT.

The rearrangement uses TRBV20-1 and TRBJ1-1; D is undetermined. In germline, CDR1 is DFQATT, CDR2 SNEGSKA (reference sequence). The CDR3 spans 11 residues. Trimming took off 6 bases at V and 3 bases at J, with 8 bases between the two ends. This chain's CDR3 is CSAPEDTEAFF. The CDR3 region has the DNA TGCAGTGCCCCAGAGGACACTGAAGCTTTCTTT.

The chain links TRBV5-1 to TRBJ1-1; perhaps TRBD1 as D (6 bases). Germline V gene sequence: CDR1 SGHRS, CDR2 YFSETQ. The CDR3 totals 17 residues. Deletions cut 0 bases from V and 1 base from J, with 16 bases between. The CDR3 reads CASSLGVPGQRNTEAFF. In DNA form, the CDR3 reads TGCGCCAGCAGCTTGGGGGTTCCGGGACAAAGGAACACTGAAGCTTTCTTT.

The chain links TRBV3-1 (or the pseudogene TRBV3-2) to TRBJ2-2; D perhaps matches TRBD2 (6 bases). Trimming took 0 bases from V and 5 from J, leaving 19 bases between them. The CDR3 contains 18 residues. Germline CDR1 LGHDT, CDR2 YNNKEL (reference sequence). In DNA, the CDR3 is TGTGCCAGCAGCCAAGAACGGGGGTCAAGGTATGGAACCGGGGAGCTGTTTTTT. Its protein product is CASSQERGSRYGTGELFF.